The sequence of this T cell receptor beta chain was determined in a study of blood T cell repertoires in COVID-19. Across the study: The study drew acute and convalescent COVID-19 samples from the United States, Italy and Spain.

Seattle participants joined during active infection and were tracked over time. In the authors' methods: Scientists estimated how many nucleated cells there were by amplifying reference gene primers. Only in-frame clones appear in the TCRdb table, and some are missing; sequencing was by immunoSEQ multiplex PCR. V, J and clone size were drawn from that table, and D and trimming were deduced from the DNA. Here the sample spans about 200,000 clones, 70% to 90% being singletons. This CDR3 region has 14 residues. The V gene lost 4 bases and the J gene lost 6 bases, with 13 bases spanning the gap. The V gene's germline CDR1 is SGHNT and CDR2 YYREEE (reference sequence).

Sequencing was carried out using peripheral blood. The clonotype originates from a man in his fifties with COVID-19, enrolled during active disease. This chain joins TRBV5-4 and TRBJ2-2, with D maybe TRBD1 (5 bases). CDR3 nucleotides: TGTGCCAGCAGCAACGACAGACGCGCCGGGGAGCTGTTTTTT. Translating gives CASSNDRRAGELFF. The variable domain in full, with the rest retrieved from reference TRBV5-4 and TRBJ2-2, is ETGVTQSPTHLIKTRGQQVTLRCSSQSGHNTVSWYQQALGQGPQFIFQYYREEENGRGNFPPRFSGLQFPNYSSELNVNALELDDSALYLCASSNDRRAGELFFGEGSRLTVL.